This T cell receptor (beta chain) derives from a study of blood T cell repertoires in COVID-19 (dated by TCRdb to the early 2020s). At the level of the whole study: Collaborator samples came from the United States, Italy and Spain and covered acute and convalescent phases of COVID-19. Subjects who had been exposed to COVID-19, were actively infected with it, or had recovered from it provided the deeply sampled blood TCRbeta repertoires that made up the dataset. The samples were drawn from the first 160 participants of the ongoing ImmuneRACE study and from 1,254 subjects provided by 6 global collaborators. HLA class I and class II types, where available, came from metadata supplied by the sample provider rather than from assay-based typing. Nearly every sample came with metadata listing a de-identified subject ID, COVID-19 status, age in years and sex. The prospective study material was composed of cDNA or gDNA derived from T cells, B-cell-depleted T cells, or PBMCs. The repertoires were made available in a free public database intended to serve as a resource for research on the immune response to SARS-CoV-2. Findings and caveats that apply to the study as a whole: The quantity of clinical and demographic metadata differed by source and by participant and was supplied without curation.

TCRbeta CDR3 regions were amplified from genomic DNA by means of the immunoSEQ Assay, a bias-controlled multiplex PCR. For the original study's pipeline: Nucleated cell counts per sample were estimated from amplification of reference gene primers within the assay. To quantify the absolute abundance of each unique TCRbeta CDR3 rearrangement, sequence reads were collapsed and filtered. For each sample, productive Simpson clonality was calculated as the square root of Simpson's diversity index across productive rearrangements. TCRdb mirrors the immuneACCESS table, restricted to in-frame sequences. Some clones are absent from its copies; in checked studies, under half trace to an unresolved V gene, and the reason for the others is unknown. V, J and clone size are taken as reported in that table, and D and trimming were inferred from the DNA itself. In this sample the table shows fewer than 400,000 clones, approximately 91% of which occur a single time. The ten largest account for approximately 5% of the sample.

From the cysteine through the phenylalanine, the CDR3 covers 14 amino acids. Just the 42-base CDR3 DNA is kept, in frame starting at base 1. CDR1 GTSNPN and CDR2 SVGIG were looked up in the germline V gene (reference sequence). V is shortened by 1 base, J by 1 base, and the region joining them spans 10 bases. In regard to this clone: Its antigen is not yet known. Base qualities are missing; no much larger clone stands one base away.

Participants in the prospective study were enrolled through a virtual design, were aged about 18 to 100 years, and lived in roughly 24 United States geographic areas. In the prospective study, cohorts were assigned on the basis of participant-reported clinical history obtained from a screening survey and a study questionnaire. Recovered participants in ImmuneRACE Cohort 3 were defined as having two consecutive negative NP/OP PCR tests, clearance from a healthcare professional, or resolution of symptoms. Each participant in the prospective study had whole blood, serum and a nasopharyngeal or oropharyngeal swab collected by mobile phlebotomists. Over a 2-month period, participants in the prospective study had the option of providing additional blood draws and questionnaires. Blood samples from the prospective study were shipped frozen or at room temperature prior to DNA extraction.

The rearrangement combines TRBV30 with TRBJ1-1, with TRBD1 as a weak D call on 5 bases. The sequence came from a man aged 55 to 69 who had recovered from COVID-19. The sequencing input was PBMCs or T cells enriched from blood (not recorded which). Here is the DNA: TGTGCCTGGAGTGAGGGTCAGGGGAACACTGAAGCTTTCTTT. Its coded protein is CAWSEGQGNTEAFF. Where the CDR3 stops, the reference TRBV30 and TRBJ1-1 genes take over; the full variable domain is SQTIHQWPATLVQPVGSPLSLECTVEGTSNPNLYWYRQAAGRGLQLLFYSVGIGQISSEVPQNLSASRPQDRQFILSSKKLLLSDSGFYLCAWSEGQGNTEAFFGQGTRLTVV.